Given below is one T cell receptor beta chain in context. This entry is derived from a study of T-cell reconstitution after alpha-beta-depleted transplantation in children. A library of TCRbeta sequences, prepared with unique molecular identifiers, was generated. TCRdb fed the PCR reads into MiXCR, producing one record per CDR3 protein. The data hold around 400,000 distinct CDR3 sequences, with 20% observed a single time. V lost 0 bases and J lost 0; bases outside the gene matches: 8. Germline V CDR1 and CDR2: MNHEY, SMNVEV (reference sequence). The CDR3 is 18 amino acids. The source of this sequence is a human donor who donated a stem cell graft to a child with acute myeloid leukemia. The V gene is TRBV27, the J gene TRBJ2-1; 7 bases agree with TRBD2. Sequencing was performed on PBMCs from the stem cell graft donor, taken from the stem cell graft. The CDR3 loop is CASSLSPILAGSYNEQFF. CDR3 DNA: TGTGCCAGCAGTTTATCTCCCATATTAGCGGGCTCCTACAATGAGCAGTTCTTC.